The 5 T cell receptor beta chains listed next were all sequenced from one sample in a study of blood T cells in healthy people across ages. A J-beta primer mix and a sample-barcoded 5' primer were used in a second PCR of about 6 to 12 cycles. TCRdb re-derived calls from the 5' RACE reads in MiXCR, one entry per CDR3 protein. The sample lists hundreds of thousands of distinct CDR3 sequences, approximately 26% occurring once. The same data also contributed to another study, on T cells of mothers and their children.

Specimen: blood. The receptor source for this set is a boy younger than 10 in good health.

Concerning this clonotype: The junction does not match germline at one end; this may be a read error. The V and J genes are TRBV20-1 and TRBJ2-3, with D maybe TRBD2 (6 bases). Germline assignment: CDR1 DFQATT and CDR2 SNEGSKA (reference sequence). The CDR3 consists of 14 residues. The CDR3 is CSARGGIPTDTQYF. In nucleotides, the CDR3 is TGCAGCGCTAGAGGAGGGATTCCCACAGATACGCAGTATTTT.

The rearrangement uses TRBV4-3 and TRBJ1-2; D possibly corresponds to TRBD1 (5 bases). This CDR3 spans 15 amino acids. Germline lookup yields CDR1 LGHNA and CDR2 YSLEER. V was pared by 2 bases and J by 0 bases, with 10 bases between. CDR3 DNA: TGCGCCAGCAGCCAACAGGGCCCTACTAACTATGGCTACACCTTC. This encodes CASSQQGPTNYGYTF.

This chain links TRBV12-3 or TRBV12-4 with TRBJ1-4; no definite D call. Trimming shortened V by 5 bases and J by 11 bases, and 15 bases separated the two germline ends. This CDR3 is 13 amino acids long. The CDR3 spells CASSAAGFGKLFF. Written as DNA, the CDR3 is TGTGCCAGCAGTGCGGCGGGCTTTGGGAAACTGTTTTTT.

The chain carries TRBV5-1 and TRBJ2-5; no firm D call. The CDR3 sequence is 14 residues long. The V end was cut by 0 bases, the J end by 1 base, with 7 bases between. CDR1 is SGHRS, CDR2 YFSETQ, per germline. Here the CDR3 reads CASSLVVGQETQYF. The CDR3, as DNA: TGCGCCAGCAGCTTGGTAGTCGGCCAAGAGACCCAGTACTTC.

This clonotype came up many times. The chain combines TRBV5-5 with TRBJ1-4; 9 bases are shared with TRBD1. This CDR3 region has 15 residues. Germline V CDR1 and CDR2: SGHKS, YYEKEE (reference sequence). J was trimmed by 7 bases and V by 2 bases; bases with no gene match: 6. This CDR3 is CASSLVNRGPEKLFF. CDR3 coding DNA: TGTGCCAGCAGCTTAGTTAACAGGGGGCCTGAAAAACTGTTTTTT.